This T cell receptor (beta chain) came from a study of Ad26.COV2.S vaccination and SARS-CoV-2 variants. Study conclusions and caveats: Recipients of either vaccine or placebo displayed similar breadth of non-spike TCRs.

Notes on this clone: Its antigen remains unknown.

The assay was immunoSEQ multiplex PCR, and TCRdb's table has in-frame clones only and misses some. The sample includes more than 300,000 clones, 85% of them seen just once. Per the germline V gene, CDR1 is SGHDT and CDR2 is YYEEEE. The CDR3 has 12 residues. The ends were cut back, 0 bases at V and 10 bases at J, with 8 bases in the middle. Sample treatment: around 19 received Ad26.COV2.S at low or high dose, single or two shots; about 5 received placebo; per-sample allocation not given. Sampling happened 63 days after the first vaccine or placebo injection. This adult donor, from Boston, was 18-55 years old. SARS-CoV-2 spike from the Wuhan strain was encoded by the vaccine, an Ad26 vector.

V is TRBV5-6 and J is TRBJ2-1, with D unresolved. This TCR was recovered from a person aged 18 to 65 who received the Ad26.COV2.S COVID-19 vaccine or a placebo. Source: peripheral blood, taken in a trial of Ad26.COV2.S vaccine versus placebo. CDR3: CASSLGRHEQFF. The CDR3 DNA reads TGTGCCAGCAGCTTGGGGCGGCACGAGCAGTTCTTC.